These 15 T cell receptor beta chains share one sample of origin, sequenced in a study of blood T cell repertoires in COVID-19. Clones were read by immunoSEQ multiplex PCR, and TCRdb kept only the in-frame ones, dropping some. The table shows roughly 170,000 clones, with about 83% occurring only once. The sequencing sample was made of peripheral blood. Receptors were obtained from a woman aged 18-30 years who had recovered from COVID-19.

This chain links TRBV25-1 with TRBJ2-5; 13 positions match TRBD2. Germline V gene sequence: CDR1 MGHDK, CDR2 SYGVNS. Trimming at V came to 6 bases and at J to 1 base, leaving 5 bases not matched to a gene. The CDR3 contains 16 residues. CDR3 bases: TGTGCCAGCAGAGGACTAGCGGGAGTGACCCAAGAGACCCAGTACTTC. Amino acids: CASRGLAGVTQETQYF.

This chain joins TRBV25-1 and TRBJ2-5, with 8 bases fitting TRBD1. Looked up from germline, CDR1 is MGHDK and CDR2 is SYGVNS. The CDR3 is made up of 13 amino acids. Germline trimming cut 6 bases from V and 3 bases from J; bases unmatched to any gene: 3. DNA for the CDR3: TGTGCCAGCAGGGACAGGGCGAAAGAGACCCAGTACTTC. Its translation is CASRDRAKETQYF. Looking up the rest from reference TRBV25-1 and TRBJ2-5 gives the full variable domain: EADIYQTPRYLVIGTGKKITLECSQTMGHDKMYWYQQDPGMELHLIHYSYGVNSTEKGDLSSESTVSRIRTEHFPLTLESARPSHTSQYLCASRDRAKETQYFGPGTRLLVL.

V gene TRBV6-1 combines with J gene TRBJ2-6; a possible D gene is TRBD1 (5 bases). Trimming stripped 4 bases from V and 0 bases from J, with 10 bases between. The CDR3 loop spans 16 amino acids. Germline V lookup: CDR1 MNHNS, CDR2 SASEGT. CDR3 nucleotides: TGTGCCAGCAGTGGACAGCTTTCCTCTGGGGCCAACGTCCTGACTTTC. It codes for CASSGQLSSGANVLTF.

This chain connects TRBV5-5 to TRBJ2-7, with unresolved D. Germline assignment: CDR1 SGHKS and CDR2 YYEKEE (reference sequence). This CDR3 contains 16 residues. V was pared by 4 bases and J by 9 bases, with 26 bases between. CDR3 nucleotides: TGTGCCAGCAGCGGCGGAACGGTCCTACCATACGAGCGGCAGTACTTC. It yields the protein CASSGGTVLPYERQYF.

The rearrangement joins TRBV4-1 to TRBJ2-7, with D perhaps TRBD2 (6 bases). Trimming left V 1 base short and J 3 bases short, with 10 bases between. CDR1 and CDR2 (germline): MGHRA, YSYEKL. The CDR3 is 14 residues long. The CDR3 DNA is TGCGCCAGCAGCCAAGGGAGGGAGTTCTACGAGCAGTACTTC. Its translation is CASSQGREFYEQYF.

This chain uses TRBV5-1 with TRBJ1-1, with a tentative D call TRBD1 (5 bases). The V end lost 1 base, the J end lost 4 bases, and 8 bases lay between the germline ends. The CDR3 runs to 13 residues. Germline CDR1 SGHRS, CDR2 YFSETQ. The CDR3 sequence is CASSLSGGTEAFF. The CDR3, as DNA: TGCGCCAGCAGCTTGTCGGGGGGCACTGAAGCTTTCTTT.

This rearrangement joins TRBV27 to TRBJ1-6, with 7 nucleotides matching TRBD1. CDR3 size: 14 residues. The germline V gene encodes CDR1 MNHEY and CDR2 SMNVEV (reference sequence). J was trimmed by 7 bases and V by 3 bases; bases with no gene match: 3. The CDR3 reads CASSFGGGNSPLHF. The CDR3 DNA sequence: TGTGCCAGCAGTTTTGGAGGGGGCAATTCACCCCTCCACTTT.

V is TRBV5-1 and J is TRBJ1-1; D is ambiguous. The V and J ends lost 0 bases and 7 bases respectively, with 10 bases between them. The V gene's germline CDR1 is SGHRS and CDR2 YFSETQ. This CDR3 region has 13 residues. This CDR3 reads CASSLEEIGEAFF. The CDR3 DNA reads as TGCGCCAGCAGCTTGGAAGAGATCGGTGAAGCTTTCTTT. The full variable domain, rest sourced from reference TRBV5-1 and TRBJ1-1, is KAGVTQTPRYLIKTRGQQVTLSCSPISGHRSVSWYQQTPGQGLQFLFEYFSETQRNKGNFPGRFSGRQFSNSRSEMNVSTLELGDSALYLCASSLEEIGEAFFGQGTRLTVV.

This chain links TRBV5-1 with TRBJ1-2; 7 positions match TRBD1. V was clipped by 0 bases and J by 6 bases; unmatched bases: 8. The germline V gene encodes CDR1 SGHRS and CDR2 YFSETQ. CDR3 size: 15 residues. CDR3 in amino acids: CASSLAETGNNGYTF. CDR3 bases: TGCGCCAGCAGCTTGGCCGAGACAGGGAATAATGGCTACACCTTC.

This clone showed up just a few times. This chain connects TRBV7-2 to TRBJ2-1; TRBD2 agrees at 7 bases. Germline V gene data show CDR1 as SGHTA and CDR2 as FQGNSA. This CDR3 is built from 15 residues. With V trimmed by 2 bases and J by 9 bases, 10 bases remained unmatched. CDR3 protein: CASSLRGRESGEQFF. CDR3 bases: TGTGCCAGCAGCTTACGTGGGAGGGAGAGCGGTGAGCAGTTCTTC.

As concerns this clone: The sample has other DNA sequences that encode this CDR3 too. J is TRBJ2-1 and V is TRBV6-4, with 8 bases aligning to TRBD2. The trim removed 3 bases at V and 4 bases at J, leaving 5 bases unmatched. This CDR3 region has 15 residues. The germline V gene has CDR1 MRHNA and CDR2 SNTAGT. CDR3 loop: CASSDLAGSYNEQFF. The CDR3 bases are TGTGCCAGCAGTGATTTAGCGGGGAGTTACAATGAGCAGTTCTTC.

This chain connects TRBV7-3 to TRBJ1-1; no firm D call. Deletions cut 2 bases from V and 0 bases from J, with 7 bases between. Per germline, CDR1 SGHTA and CDR2 FQGTGA. The CDR3 totals 14 residues. The CDR3 spells CASSLLGLNTEAFF. In nucleotides, the CDR3 is TGTGCCAGCAGCTTATTGGGCCTGAACACTGAAGCTTTCTTT.

The chain is built from TRBV6-2 or TRBV6-3 and TRBJ2-5; 8 nucleotides match TRBD2. The germline V gene encodes CDR1 MNHEY and CDR2 SVGEGT. The ends lost 0 bases at V and 5 bases at J; junction bases unmatched: 5. This CDR3 spans 15 amino acids. CDR3 region: CASSYSTLAAETQYF. The DNA for the CDR3 is TGTGCCAGCAGTTACTCGACACTAGCGGCGGAGACCCAGTACTTC.

The CDR3 region is CASSSRGGGTNEKLFF. The CDR3 DNA is TGTGCCAGCAGTTCAAGGGGGGGAGGAACTAATGAAAAACTGTTTTTT. This chain links TRBV7-2 with TRBJ1-4, with D tentatively TRBD1 (6 bases). With 6 bases removed from V and 1 base from J, the gap between germline ends came to 15 bases. Per the germline V gene, CDR1 is SGHTA and CDR2 is FQGNSA. CDR3 length: 16 residues.

J is TRBJ1-2 and V is TRBV6-5, with TRBD1 matching 9 bases. Trimming took 6 bases from V and 5 from J; bases not matched to a gene: 10. This CDR3 is built from 15 residues. Looked up from germline, CDR1 is MNHEY and CDR2 is SVGAGI. CDR3 sequence reads: CASRSGQGLGYGYTF. In DNA, the CDR3 is TGTGCCAGCAGATCAGGACAGGGGCTTGGGTATGGCTACACCTTC.